The 19 T cell receptor beta chains below all came from one sample that was sequenced in a study of T cell responses to AZD1222 COVID-19 vaccine. Assay: immunoSEQ multiplex PCR; the TCRdb copy retains only in-frame clones and omits some. The sample contains some 150,000 clones, roughly 89% of which appear only once. The specimen was peripheral blood, collected on day 0 of AZD1222 vaccination. These receptors originate from an adult in good health.

The sample holds one count of this clone. The chain has TRBV5-1 and TRBJ1-1; no reliable D call. The CDR3 length is 13 residues. V lost 0 bases and J 3 bases, leaving 6 bases between the germline ends. Germline CDR1 SGHRS, CDR2 YFSETQ. The CDR3 DNA is TGCGCCAGCAGCTTGGTAGTCGACACTGAAGCTTTCTTT. Its translation is CASSLVVDTEAFF.

The chain carries TRBV5-5 and TRBJ1-1; TRBD1 aligns across 9 bases. J was trimmed by 0 bases and V by 3 bases; bases with no gene match: 3. Per the germline V gene, CDR1 is SGHKS and CDR2 is YYEKEE (reference sequence). This CDR3 is built from 15 residues. The CDR3 DNA sequence: TGTGCCAGCAGCTGGGGGACAGGGATGAACACTGAAGCTTTCTTT. It yields the protein CASSWGTGMNTEAFF. Together with reference TRBV5-5 and TRBJ1-1, the CDR3 gives the full variable domain: DAGVTQSPTHLIKTRGQQVTLRCSPISGHKSVSWYQQVLGQGPQFIFQYYEKEERGRGNFPDRFSARQFPNYSSELNVNALLLGDSALYLCASSWGTGMNTEAFFGQGTRLTVV.

V gene TRBV24-1 combines with J gene TRBJ1-5; D uncertain. V dropped 4 bases and J dropped 6 bases, with 9 bases sitting between them. CDR1 and CDR2 from the germline V gene are KGHDR and SFDVKD. The length of the CDR3 is 13 residues. The CDR3 reads CATSDHIGQPQHF. For the CDR3, the DNA is TGTGCCACCAGTGACCATATCGGTCAGCCCCAGCATTTT.

The V and J genes are TRBV4-1 and TRBJ2-4; D assignment may be TRBD1 or TRBD2 (5 bases each). The V end lost 4 bases, the J end lost 9 bases, and 25 bases lay between the germline ends. Germline loops: CDR1 MGHRA, CDR2 YSYEKL. The CDR3 sequence is 17 residues long. CDR3 loop: CASSLPTAGTKLGIQYF. The CDR3 bases are TGCGCCAGCAGCCTCCCTACCGCCGGGACCAAACTTGGCATTCAGTACTTC.

CDR3: CASSPDTGELFF. CDR3 sequence (DNA): TGTGCCAGCAGCCCCGACACCGGGGAGCTGTTTTTT. This chain uses TRBV6-5 with TRBJ2-2; D gene uncertain. Per germline, CDR1 MNHEY and CDR2 SVGAGI. The CDR3 has 12 amino acids. V was pared by 6 bases and J by 3 bases, with 5 bases between.

This clone appeared once. The chain uses TRBV7-9 and TRBJ2-7; no clear D. The CDR3 is 12 residues long. Trimming removed 6 bases from V and 1 base from J, with 7 bases in between. Per germline, CDR1 SEHNR and CDR2 FQNEAQ (reference sequence). For the CDR3, the DNA is TGTGCCAGCAGTCAGGTTTCCTACGAGCAGTACGTC. Residues: CASSQVSYEQYV.

The chain recombines TRBV28 with TRBJ2-1; 8 bases fit TRBD2. The V gene's germline CDR1 is MDHEN and CDR2 SYDVKM. This CDR3 region has 16 residues. The V segment lost 2 bases and the J segment 1 base; nucleotides outside the gene matches: 4. The CDR3 here is CASSLGLAGSYNEQFF. CDR3 in DNA: TGTGCCAGCAGTTTAGGGCTAGCGGGTTCCTACAATGAGCAGTTCTTC.

The chain employs TRBV5-1 and TRBJ1-6; D is possibly TRBD1 (5 bases). CDR3 size: 17 residues. Germline-derived CDR1 and CDR2 are SGHRS and YFSETQ. Trimming took off 4 bases at V and 1 base at J, with 15 bases between the two ends. CDR3 residues: CASSPQGPGSYNSPLHF. CDR3 sequence (DNA): TGCGCCAGCAGCCCGCAGGGTCCCGGATCCTATAATTCACCCCTCCACTTT. Supplemented by reference TRBV5-1 and TRBJ1-6, the full variable domain reads KAGVTQTPRYLIKTRGQQVTLSCSPISGHRSVSWYQQTPGQGLQFLFEYFSETQRNKGNFPGRFSGRQFSNSRSEMNVSTLELGDSALYLCASSPQGPGSYNSPLHFGNGTRLTVT.

CDR3 nucleotides: TGTGCCAGCAGTTTTCCCGAGAGGCGGACCGGGGAGCTGTTTTTT. Its translation is CASSFPERRTGELFF. V is TRBV28 and J is TRBJ2-2; D remains ambiguous. V was pared by 3 bases and J by 5 bases, with 13 bases between. The CDR3 consists of 15 residues. Germline-derived CDR1 and CDR2 are MDHEN and SYDVKM.

This sequence joins TRBV7-6 and TRBJ2-1, with TRBD2 identical over 13 bases. J lost 4 bases, V lost 4 bases, and 4 bases had no gene match. Germline V gives CDR1 SGHVS, CDR2 FNYEAQ. CDR3 length: 16 residues. CDR3 loop: CASSSGTSGTYNEQFF. In DNA, the CDR3 is TGTGCCAGCAGCTCCGGGACTAGCGGGACGTACAATGAGCAGTTCTTC.

The V gene is TRBV2, the J gene TRBJ1-6, with TRBD1 as a possible D gene (6 bases). CDR1 and CDR2 from the germline V gene are SNHLY and FYNNEI. The CDR3 is 14 amino acids. V dropped 11 bases and J dropped 10 bases, with 21 bases sitting between them. The CDR3 spells CAGRQATYGSPLHF. Written as DNA, the CDR3 is TGTGCCGGGAGACAGGCCACTTATGGCTCACCCCTCCACTTT.

The chain is built from TRBV6-6 and TRBJ2-1, with D unclear. The germline V gene encodes CDR1 MNHNY and CDR2 SVGAGI (reference sequence). CDR3 length: 14 residues. Between the trimmed V and J ends, which lost 2 bases and 7 bases, there was a span of 12 bases. The CDR3 loop reads CASSYAAAQNEQFF. DNA for the CDR3: TGTGCCAGCAGTTACGCGGCGGCCCAAAATGAGCAGTTCTTC.

The genes are TRBV29-1 and TRBJ2-1; D not resolved. CDR3 length: 12 residues. The ends were cut back, 8 bases at V and 5 bases at J, with 13 bases in the middle. CDR1 and CDR2 from the germline V gene are SQVTM and ANQGSEA. CDR3: CSISHGHNEQFF. Here the CDR3 DNA reads TGCAGCATCAGTCACGGCCACAATGAGCAGTTCTTC.

The chain carries TRBV14 and TRBJ2-2, with D uncertain. The V end lost 4 bases, the J end lost 4 bases, and 10 bases lay between the germline ends. Looked up from germline, CDR1 is SGHDN and CDR2 is FVKESK. There are 14 residues in the CDR3. CDR3 in DNA: TGTGCCAGCAGCCCTCGCGTGGGCACCGGGGAGCTGTTTTTT. It translates to CASSPRVGTGELFF.

V and J are TRBV30 and TRBJ1-2; the D is unclear. The V gene lost 3 bases and the J gene lost 1 base, with 6 bases spanning the gap. The CDR3 spans 12 residues. CDR1 is GTSNPN, CDR2 SVGIG, per germline (reference sequence). The CDR3 DNA reads TGTGCCTGGAGGGAGAGTAACTATGGCTACACCTTC. Residues: CAWRESNYGYTF.

This chain uses TRBV19 with TRBJ1-2, with TRBD1 matching over 9 bases. Germline CDR1 and CDR2: LNHDA and SQIVND (reference sequence). The CDR3 totals 13 residues. Trimming removed 6 bases from V and 5 bases from J; junction bases left unmatched: 4. The chain's CDR3 is CASSRTGAYGYTF. The CDR3 coding sequence is TGTGCCAGTAGCCGGACAGGGGCATATGGCTACACCTTC.

The rearrangement joins TRBV11-3 to TRBJ2-2, with D possibly being TRBD1 (6 bases). This CDR3 has 15 residues. The germline V gene has CDR1 SGHNT and CDR2 YENEEA. V was pared by 5 bases and J by 1 base, with 11 bases between. Here the CDR3 reads CASSPGTLNTGELFF. In nucleotides, the CDR3 is TGTGCCAGCAGCCCGGGGACATTGAACACCGGGGAGCTGTTTTTT.

The CDR3, as DNA: TGTGCCAGTAGGGCGGGACTAACCACAGATACGCAGTATTTT. It codes for CASRAGLTTDTQYF. V gene TRBV19 combines with J gene TRBJ2-3; TRBD2 aligns across 7 bases. The CDR3 is 14 amino acids. V trimming: 6 bases; J trimming: 2 bases; junction bases outside the gene matches: 5. The germline V gene encodes CDR1 LNHDA and CDR2 SQIVND (reference sequence). Based on the CDR3 plus reference TRBV19 and TRBJ2-3, the full variable domain is DGGITQSPKYLFRKEGQNVTLSCEQNLNHDAMYWYRQDPGQGLRLIYYSQIVNDFQKGDIAEGYSVSREKKESFPLTVTSAQKNPTAFYLCASRAGLTTDTQYFGPGTRLTVL.

The rearrangement links TRBV10-3 to TRBJ1-1, with D unresolved. CDR3 length equals 13 residues. Germline V gene lookup returns CDR1 ENHRY and CDR2 SYGVKD. Trimming cost V 2 bases and J 6 bases, with 10 bases left between them. CDR3 loop: CAISEQSMPEAFF. The CDR3 nucleotides read TGTGCCATCAGTGAGCAGAGTATGCCTGAAGCTTTCTTT.